This T cell receptor (beta chain) appears in the sequencing data of a study of control samples from healthy donors and cancer patients. This CDR3 has 12 amino acids. CDR1 SNHLY and CDR2 FYNNEI come from the germline V gene. The V end lost 3 bases, the J end lost 5 bases, and 5 bases lay between the germline ends. Profiled with immunoSEQ multiplex PCR; TCRdb holds only in-frame clones, not every one. The repertoire holds 170,000 or so clones, with approximately 93% as singletons. Material for sequencing was blood. The source of this sequence is a woman between 40 and 55 years old in good health. The J gene is TRBJ1-5, the V gene TRBV2; unclear D gene. This CDR3 reads CASSDRDQPQHF. The CDR3 nucleotides are TGTGCCAGCAGTGACCGGGATCAGCCCCAGCATTTT.